Detailed here is one T cell receptor beta chain. No antigen is known for it. This sample is part of a study of CD8 T cells in ankylosing spondylitis. Using its own MiXCR run on the 5' RACE reads, TCRdb lists one record per CDR3 protein. The sample comprises roughly 200,000 distinct CDR3 sequences, roughly 13% of which are singletons, and about 17% rests with the top ten. Study findings and constraints: Characteristic of ankylosing spondylitis blood, it appeared, was a TCR beta motif comprising about 8 highly homologous variants.

The TCR comes from a male donor with ankylosing spondylitis or in good health (not recorded which). Material: blood, either unsorted or a sorted T cell fraction (not recorded which).

In nucleotides, the CDR3 is TGTGCCAGCTCTGGGTCCAACTACAATGAGCAGTTCTTC. Translated: CASSGSNYNEQFF. The chain links TRBV11-2 to TRBJ2-1; no clear D gene. V was shortened by 8 bases and J by 3 bases, with 11 bases between the two germline ends. CDR1 and CDR2 from the germline V gene are SGHAT and FQNNGV. The CDR3 length is 13 residues.